This TCR beta chain was captured by sequencing in a study of shared clonotypes between healthy human individuals. Method: immunoSEQ multiplex PCR; TCRdb's copy keeps in-frame clones and lacks some. This table holds a few million clones, roughly nine tenths found once. Trimming removed 4 bases from V and 1 base from J, with 9 bases in between. The CDR3 length is 14 residues. Germline V gene sequence: CDR1 SGHRS, CDR2 YFSETQ. The chain couples TRBV5-1 to TRBJ1-3; D gene unclear. The specimen was naive CD4+ T cells sorted from blood. Subset defined: CD45RA+ positively selected. This TCR was recovered from a man younger than 35 in good health. CDR3 loop: CASSPEMSGNTIYF. The CDR3 bases are TGCGCCAGCAGCCCCGAGATGTCTGGAAACACCATATATTTT.